The 2 T cell receptor beta chains below come from one sample, sequenced in a study of T cells in Graves' hyperthyroidism and ophthalmopathy. RNA transcripts served as the template for amplifying TCR beta CDR3 regions. The primer set for the first-round RT-PCR of the TCR CDR3 was HTBI. MiXCR, run by TCRdb on the multiplex PCR reads, gives a single entry per CDR3 protein. The sample includes approximately 720,000 distinct CDR3 sequences, 15% to 20% of them seen just once. Input material: blood. Receptors originate from a woman aged 45-65 years with Graves' hyperthyroidism that later progressed to Graves' ophthalmopathy.

V and J are TRBV11-2 and TRBJ1-1; D gene unclear. The CDR3 is made up of 17 amino acids. Germline V gene lookup returns CDR1 SGHAT and CDR2 FQNNGV. V was clipped by 5 bases and J by 2 bases, with 21 bases between them. CDR3 nucleotide sequence: TGTGCCAGCAGCGCCGACACCCAGGACGGCTTTAACACTGAAGCTTTCTTT. Its protein product is CASSADTQDGFNTEAFF.

In this sample, this clonotype turned up many times. This sequence joins TRBV18 and TRBJ1-1; 7 positions agree with TRBD1. Germline-derived CDR1 and CDR2 are KGHSH and LQKENI. The CDR3 covers 13 residues. The V and J ends lost 3 bases and 5 bases, in that order; junction bases with no gene match: 3. In DNA form, the CDR3 reads TGTGCCAGCTCACCGACAGGGTTAACTGAAGCTTTCTTT. This encodes CASSPTGLTEAFF.